Shown below are 21 T cell receptor beta chains from a single sample sequenced in a study of blood T cell repertoires in COVID-19. The repertoire was sequenced with immunoSEQ multiplex PCR; TCRdb's copy has only in-frame clones and lacks some. The sample carries hundreds of thousands of clones, 90% recorded once. Sequencing was carried out using PBMCs or T cells enriched from blood (not recorded which). The receptors here all came from a man aged 60 to 69 who had recovered from COVID-19.

The chain combines TRBV28 with TRBJ2-2; a possible D gene is TRBD2 (6 bases). The germline V gene has CDR1 MDHEN and CDR2 SYDVKM. The CDR3 extends over 13 amino acids. Trimming removed 11 bases at V and 2 bases at J, with 12 bases between. The CDR3 DNA reads as TGTGCCTTGGGGGGACCCAACACCGGGGAGCTGTTTTTT. Translating gives CALGGPNTGELFF.

This chain uses TRBV19 with TRBJ1-1; possible D gene TRBD1, 5 bases. V was pared by 5 bases and J by 4 bases, with 11 bases between. CDR1 is LNHDA, CDR2 SQIVND, per germline (reference sequence). This CDR3 spans 13 amino acids. The CDR3 is CASSWGGTTEAFF. DNA for the CDR3: TGTGCCAGTAGTTGGGGGGGGACCACTGAAGCTTTCTTT.

There are a few counts of this clone. The chain uses TRBV18 and TRBJ1-4; perhaps TRBD1 as D (5 bases). Between the trimmed V and J ends, which lost 5 bases and 8 bases, there was a span of 21 bases. Germline assignment: CDR1 KGHSH and CDR2 LQKENI. The CDR3 extends over 16 amino acids. CDR3 sequence (DNA): TGTGCCAGCTCAACTTCGCGGGACCGCCGGGGGGAAAAACTGTTTTTT. The encoded protein is CASSTSRDRRGEKLFF.

The chain carries TRBV7-6 and TRBJ1-4; 8 positions agree with TRBD1. CDR3 length equals 15 residues. Germline trimming cut 2 bases from V and 4 bases from J; bases unmatched to any gene: 3. Germline assignment: CDR1 SGHVS and CDR2 FNYEAQ. The CDR3 DNA reads as TGTGCCAGCAGCTTACAGGGGGCTAGTAATGAAAAACTGTTTTTT. Protein: CASSLQGASNEKLFF.

The J gene is TRBJ1-1, the V gene TRBV5-1; 10 bases agree with TRBD1. J was trimmed by 5 bases and V by 4 bases; bases with no gene match: 5. Looked up from germline, CDR1 is SGHRS and CDR2 is YFSETQ. The CDR3 is 14 residues long. CDR3 DNA: TGCGCCAGCAGCCGCTCGGGACAGGGGACTGAAGCTTTCTTT. Protein sequence: CASSRSGQGTEAFF. Full variable domain (remainder filled in from reference TRBV5-1 and TRBJ1-1): KAGVTQTPRYLIKTRGQQVTLSCSPISGHRSVSWYQQTPGQGLQFLFEYFSETQRNKGNFPGRFSGRQFSNSRSEMNVSTLELGDSALYLCASSRSGQGTEAFFGQGTRLTVV.

This clone appeared once. The J gene is TRBJ2-5, the V gene TRBV30; D is perhaps TRBD2 (7 bases). The V end lost 1 base, the J end lost 4 bases, and 10 bases lay between the germline ends. The germline V gene encodes CDR1 GTSNPN and CDR2 SVGIG (reference sequence). The CDR3 contains 13 residues. CDR3 protein: CAWSEGGPETQYF. The CDR3 DNA reads as TGTGCCTGGAGTGAGGGGGGGCCAGAGACCCAGTACTTC. The full variable domain, rest sourced from reference TRBV30 and TRBJ2-5, is SQTIHQWPATLVQPVGSPLSLECTVEGTSNPNLYWYRQAAGRGLQLLFYSVGIGQISSEVPQNLSASRPQDRQFILSSKKLLLSDSGFYLCAWSEGGPETQYFGPGTRLLVL.

Here the CDR3 reads CASSTQATTYEQYF. CDR3 bases: TGTGCCAGTAGCACCCAGGCTACGACCTACGAGCAGTACTTC. This chain uses TRBV19 with TRBJ2-7; D is unclear. The length of the CDR3 is 14 residues. CDR1 and CDR2 (germline): LNHDA, SQIVND (reference sequence). Deletions cut 6 bases from V and 2 bases from J, with 14 bases between. Combining the CDR3 with reference TRBV19 and TRBJ2-7 gives the whole variable domain DGGITQSPKYLFRKEGQNVTLSCEQNLNHDAMYWYRQDPGQGLRLIYYSQIVNDFQKGDIAEGYSVSREKKESFPLTVTSAQKNPTAFYLCASSTQATTYEQYFGPGTRLTVT.

The chain couples TRBV12-3 or TRBV12-4 to TRBJ1-6; D may be TRBD1 (6 bases). The CDR3 has 10 amino acids. Trimming took 6 bases from V and 13 from J, leaving 7 bases between them. The CDR3 bases are TGTGCCAGCAGGGACAGTCCCCTCCACTTT. Amino acid sequence: CASRDSPLHF.

This chain links TRBV10-3 with TRBJ2-7; D uncertain. Between the trimmed V and J ends, which lost 6 bases and 5 bases, there was a span of 8 bases. Germline CDR1 ENHRY, CDR2 SYGVKD. There are 11 residues in the CDR3. The CDR3 DNA is TGTGCCATCAGAGAAGAGCACGAGCAGTACTTC. Amino acids: CAIREEHEQYF.

J is TRBJ1-1 and V is TRBV5-1; 7 nucleotides align to TRBD1. The ends lost 0 bases at V and 5 bases at J; junction bases unmatched: 7. The CDR3 is 15 residues long. Germline loops: CDR1 SGHRS, CDR2 YFSETQ. DNA of the CDR3: TGCGCCAGCAGCTTGGTGGCAGGGGGTAGTACTGAAGCTTTCTTT. Translated, it gives CASSLVAGGSTEAFF.

The rearrangement uses TRBV7-2 and TRBJ2-1; 11 bases match TRBD2. V was pared by 6 bases and J by 4 bases, with 5 bases of the junction left unmatched. The germline CDR1 and CDR2 sequences are SGHTA and FQGNSA. This CDR3 comprises 15 residues. CDR3 region: CASRRTSGRYNEQFF. CDR3 DNA: TGTGCCAGCAGAAGAACTAGCGGGAGATACAATGAGCAGTTCTTC.

This chain uses TRBV7-9 with TRBJ2-3; 14 bases are shared with TRBD2. Germline CDR1 reads SEHNR; CDR2 reads FQNEAQ (reference sequence). CDR3 size: 15 residues. Germline trimming cut 8 bases from V and 0 bases from J; bases unmatched to any gene: 1. The CDR3 region has the DNA TGTGCCAGCGGGACTAGCGGGGGTAGCACAGATACGCAGTATTTT. Protein: CASGTSGGSTDTQYF.

The rearrangement joins TRBV19 to TRBJ2-1, with TRBD2 identical over 7 bases. Trimming took 3 bases from V and 7 from J; bases not matched to a gene: 9. Germline CDR1 LNHDA, CDR2 SQIVND (reference sequence). This CDR3 is built from 15 residues. CDR3: CASSIQALARNEQFF. As DNA, the CDR3 is TGTGCCAGTAGTATTCAAGCACTAGCGAGGAATGAGCAGTTCTTC.

This chain joins TRBV12-3 or TRBV12-4 and TRBJ2-3; 10 bases match TRBD2. Unmatched junction bases numbered 3, after V lost 6 bases and J lost 9 bases. The CDR3 loop spans 12 amino acids. This chain's CDR3 is CASSIAGGTQYF. CDR3 nucleotide sequence: TGTGCCAGCAGCATAGCGGGGGGAACGCAGTATTTT.

The gene calls are TRBV4-1 and TRBJ2-7; 8 nucleotides agree with TRBD2. This CDR3 has 15 residues. Germline CDR1 MGHRA, CDR2 YSYEKL. V shed 8 bases and J 2 bases; nucleotides not matched to a gene: 11. In DNA form, the CDR3 reads TGCGCCAGCGGTCCCGCCGGAGCGGGGGCCTACGAGCAGTACTTC. This codes for CASGPAGAGAYEQYF.

The rearrangement joins TRBV5-1 to TRBJ2-1; 12 bases map to TRBD2. Germline V CDR1 and CDR2: SGHRS, YFSETQ. Losses at the gene ends were 4 bases for V and 4 bases for J; bases not matched to a gene: 9. The CDR3 totals 17 residues. The CDR3 here is CASSPPNLAGGYNEQFF. The CDR3 nucleotides are TGCGCCAGCAGCCCCCCGAATCTAGCGGGAGGGTACAATGAGCAGTTCTTC.

This sequence joins TRBV3-1 (or the pseudogene TRBV3-2) and TRBJ1-2, with D hard to call. Germline V gives CDR1 LGHDT, CDR2 YNNKEL (reference sequence). The CDR3 is 13 residues long. Trimming left V 1 base short and J 9 bases short, with 12 bases between. CDR3 residues: CASSQGAGFRYTF. For the CDR3, the DNA is TGTGCCAGCAGCCAAGGGGCGGGGTTTCGCTACACCTTC.

V and J are TRBV6-6 and TRBJ1-3; TRBD1 aligns across 7 bases. Germline trimming cut 7 bases from V and 4 bases from J; bases unmatched to any gene: 4. Per germline, CDR1 MNHNY and CDR2 SVGAGI (reference sequence). This CDR3 contains 13 residues. Here the CDR3 reads CASNPGQGNTIYF. Written as DNA, the CDR3 is TGTGCCAGCAACCCGGGACAGGGAAACACCATATATTTT.

The rearrangement joins TRBV6-2 or TRBV6-3 to TRBJ1-5, with 8 positions matching TRBD1. With 6 bases clipped from V and 1 base from J, the junction kept 14 bases outside the gene matches. Germline V gene data show CDR1 as MNHEY and CDR2 as SVGEGT. The length of the CDR3 is 18 residues. The CDR3 spells CASSPDRAGIRSNQPQHF. The DNA for the CDR3 is TGTGCCAGCAGCCCGGACAGGGCTGGTATTCGGAGCAATCAGCCCCAGCATTTT.

The chain combines TRBV19 with TRBJ2-2, with TRBD1 identical over 10 bases. V gave up 8 bases and J gave up 5 bases; unmatched junction bases: 5. Germline V gene lookup returns CDR1 LNHDA and CDR2 SQIVND (reference sequence). The CDR3 runs 14 residues. DNA for the CDR3: TGTGCCAGTGCTCGGGACAGGGGTACCGGGGAGCTGTTTTTT. Translating it yields CASARDRGTGELFF.

V gene TRBV30 combines with J gene TRBJ2-3; a possible D gene is TRBD2 (7 bases). The CDR3 sequence is 15 residues long. The V and J ends lost 3 bases and 3 bases respectively, with 16 bases between them. The V gene's germline CDR1 is GTSNPN and CDR2 SVGIG (reference sequence). The CDR3 spells CAWRGGALGTDTQYF. CDR3 nucleotides: TGTGCCTGGAGGGGGGGGGCGCTGGGAACAGATACGCAGTATTTT.